This T cell receptor (beta chain) was sequenced for a study of blood T cell repertoires in COVID-19. The CDR3 has 14 residues. V lost 8 bases to trimming and J lost 8 bases; unmatched junction nucleotides: 12. CDR1 is LGHDT, CDR2 YNNKEL, per germline (reference sequence). Profiled with immunoSEQ multiplex PCR; TCRdb holds only in-frame clones, not every one. This sample carries 150,000 to 180,000 clones, 70% to 90% of them seen once, and the ten largest clones take 8.3%. Material: peripheral blood. The TCR sequence derives from a woman aged 55-75 years with COVID-19, enrolled during active disease. This chain uses TRBV3-1 (or the pseudogene TRBV3-2) with TRBJ1-2, with 9 bases lining up with TRBD1. The CDR3 sequence is CASERQGEAGGYTF. The CDR3 DNA follows: TGTGCCAGCGAGAGACAGGGGGAGGCAGGAGGCTACACCTTC.